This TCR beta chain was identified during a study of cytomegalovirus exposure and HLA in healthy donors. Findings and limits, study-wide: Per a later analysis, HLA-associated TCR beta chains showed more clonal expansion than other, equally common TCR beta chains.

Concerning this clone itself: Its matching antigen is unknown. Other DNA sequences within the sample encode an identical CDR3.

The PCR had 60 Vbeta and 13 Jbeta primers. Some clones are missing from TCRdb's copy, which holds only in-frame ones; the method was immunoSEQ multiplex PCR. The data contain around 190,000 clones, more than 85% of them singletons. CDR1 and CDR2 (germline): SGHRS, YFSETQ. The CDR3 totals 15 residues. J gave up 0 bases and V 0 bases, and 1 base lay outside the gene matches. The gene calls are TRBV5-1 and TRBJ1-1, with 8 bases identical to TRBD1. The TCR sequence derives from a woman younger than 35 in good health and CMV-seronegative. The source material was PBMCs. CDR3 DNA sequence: TGCGCCAGCAGCTTGGACAGGGGGATGAACACTGAAGCTTTCTTT. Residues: CASSLDRGMNTEAFF. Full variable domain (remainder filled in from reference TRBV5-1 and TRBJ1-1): KAGVTQTPRYLIKTRGQQVTLSCSPISGHRSVSWYQQTPGQGLQFLFEYFSETQRNKGNFPGRFSGRQFSNSRSEMNVSTLELGDSALYLCASSLDRGMNTEAFFGQGTRLTVV.